The T cell receptor (beta chain) under discussion was sequenced for a study of blood T cell repertoires in COVID-19. The CDR3 loop spans 14 amino acids. CDR1 and CDR2 from the germline V gene are MNHEY and SVGEGT. With 0 bases removed from V and 0 bases from J, the gap between germline ends came to 5 bases. Profiling relied on immunoSEQ multiplex PCR, and the TCRdb table lists in-frame clones only, not all of them. This sample has some 250,000 clones; 88% occur once, and the top ten carry 0.65% to 0.9%. This receptor was obtained from a woman in her 30s with acute or convalescent COVID-19. The rearrangement uses TRBV6-2 or TRBV6-3 and TRBJ1-1; D is unresolved. The sequenced sample consisted of peripheral blood. For the CDR3, the DNA is TGTGCCAGCAGTTACTCGGGCATGAACACTGAAGCTTTCTTT. Translated, it gives CASSYSGMNTEAFF.